This T cell receptor (beta chain) was obtained from a study of PD-L1 blockade in urothelial cancer. Whole-study context: Bladder-origin urothelial cancer in males covered about nine tenths of the roughly 30 patients. At 6 weeks and at 3 weeks (second dose) after treatment start, blood was analyzed.

Per the germline V gene, CDR1 is GTSNPN and CDR2 is SVGIG (reference sequence). V was trimmed by 0 bases and J by 4 bases, leaving 18 bases between them. CDR3 length equals 16 residues. Documented time point: peripheral blood 6 weeks after treatment start. Sampling of each patient yielded between 1 and 8 specimens, collected pretreatment and on-treatment. Produced via immunoSEQ multiplex PCR; TCRdb's table is partial and in-frame only. The sample contains some 120,000 clones, approximately 90% of which appear only once. The J gene is TRBJ1-2, the V gene TRBV30; D gene uncertain. The sequence was obtained from a man aged 55 to 69 with urothelial cancer. The material sequenced was PBMCs, taken around atezolizumab (anti-PD-L1) treatment. CDR3 sequence reads: CAWSVNRLVTFYGYTF. For the CDR3, the DNA is TGTGCCTGGAGTGTAAACCGACTAGTAACCTTCTATGGCTACACCTTC.